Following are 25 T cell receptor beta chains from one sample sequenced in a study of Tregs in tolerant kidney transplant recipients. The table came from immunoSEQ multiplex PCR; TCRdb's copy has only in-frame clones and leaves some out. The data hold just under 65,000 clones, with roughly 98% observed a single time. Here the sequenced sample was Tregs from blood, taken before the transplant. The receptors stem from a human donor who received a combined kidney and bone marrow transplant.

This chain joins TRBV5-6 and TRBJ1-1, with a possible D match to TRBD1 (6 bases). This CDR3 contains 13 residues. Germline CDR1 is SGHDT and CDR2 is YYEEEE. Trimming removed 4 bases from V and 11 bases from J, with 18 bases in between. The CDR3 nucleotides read TGTGCCAGCAGCAAGGGACAACTCACAGGGGCTTTCTTT. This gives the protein CASSKGQLTGAFF.

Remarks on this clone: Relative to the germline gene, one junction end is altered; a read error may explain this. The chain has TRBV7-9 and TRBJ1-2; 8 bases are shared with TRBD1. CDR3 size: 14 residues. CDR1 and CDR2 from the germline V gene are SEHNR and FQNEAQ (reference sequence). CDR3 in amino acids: CASTLGQGNYGYTF. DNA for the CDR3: TGTGCCAGCACCTTAGGACAGGGTAACTATGGCTACACCTTC.

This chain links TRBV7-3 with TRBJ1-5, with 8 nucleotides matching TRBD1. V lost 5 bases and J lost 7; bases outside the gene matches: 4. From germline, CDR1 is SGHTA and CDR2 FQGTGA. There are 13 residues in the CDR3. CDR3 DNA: TGTGCCAGCAGCCCTGACAGGGGACAGCCCCAGCATTTT. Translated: CASSPDRGQPQHF.

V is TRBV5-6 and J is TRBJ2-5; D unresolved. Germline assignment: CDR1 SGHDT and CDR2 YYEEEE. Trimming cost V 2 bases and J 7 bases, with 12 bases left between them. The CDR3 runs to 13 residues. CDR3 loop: CASSLDWLGTQYF. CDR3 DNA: TGTGCCAGCAGCTTAGACTGGCTGGGGACCCAGTACTTC.

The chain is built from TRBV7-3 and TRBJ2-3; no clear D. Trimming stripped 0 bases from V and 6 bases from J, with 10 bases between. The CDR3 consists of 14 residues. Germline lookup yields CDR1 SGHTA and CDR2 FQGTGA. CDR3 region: CASSLTRNGDTQYF. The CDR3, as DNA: TGTGCCAGCAGCTTAACAAGAAACGGGGATACGCAGTATTTT.

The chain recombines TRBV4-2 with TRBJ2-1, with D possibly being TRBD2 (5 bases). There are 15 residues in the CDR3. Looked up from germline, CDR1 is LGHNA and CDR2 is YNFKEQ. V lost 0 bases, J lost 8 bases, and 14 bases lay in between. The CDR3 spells CASSQDPAFSDEQFF. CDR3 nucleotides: TGTGCCAGCAGCCAAGACCCAGCTTTTAGCGATGAGCAGTTCTTC.

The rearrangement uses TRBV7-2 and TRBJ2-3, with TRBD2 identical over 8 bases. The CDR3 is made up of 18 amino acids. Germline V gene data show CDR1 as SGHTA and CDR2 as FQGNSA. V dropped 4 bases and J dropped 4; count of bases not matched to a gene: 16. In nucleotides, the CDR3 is TGTGCCAGCAGCTCCAAAAGGGGGAGCGGGAGCGGCCCAGATACGCAGTATTTT. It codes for CASSSKRGSGSGPDTQYF.

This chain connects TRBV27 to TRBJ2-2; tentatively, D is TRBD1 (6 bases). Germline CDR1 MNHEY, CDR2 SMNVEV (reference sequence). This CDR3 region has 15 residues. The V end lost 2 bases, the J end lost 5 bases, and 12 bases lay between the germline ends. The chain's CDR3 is CASSLGGAGTGELFF. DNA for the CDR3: TGTGCCAGCAGTTTAGGGGGCGCTGGGACCGGGGAGCTGTTTTTT.

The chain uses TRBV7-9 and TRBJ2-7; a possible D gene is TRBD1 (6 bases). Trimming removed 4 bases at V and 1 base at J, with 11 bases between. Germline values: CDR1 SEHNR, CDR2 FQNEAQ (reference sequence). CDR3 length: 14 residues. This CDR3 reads CASSYGQISYEQYF. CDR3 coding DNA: TGTGCCAGCAGCTACGGACAGATATCCTACGAGCAGTACTTC.

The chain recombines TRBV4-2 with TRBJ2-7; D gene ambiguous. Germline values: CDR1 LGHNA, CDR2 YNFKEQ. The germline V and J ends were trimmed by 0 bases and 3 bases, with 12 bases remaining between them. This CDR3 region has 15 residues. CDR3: CASSQESRLIYEQYF. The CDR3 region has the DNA TGTGCCAGCAGCCAAGAATCCCGGTTAATCTACGAGCAGTACTTC.

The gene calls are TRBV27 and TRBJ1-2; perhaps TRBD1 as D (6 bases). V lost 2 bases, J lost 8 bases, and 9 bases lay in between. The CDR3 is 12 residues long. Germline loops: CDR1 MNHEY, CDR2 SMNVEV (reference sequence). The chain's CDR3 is CASSLDRSGYTF. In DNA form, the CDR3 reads TGTGCCAGCAGTTTAGACAGGTCAGGCTACACCTTC.

The CDR3 region has the DNA TGCGCCAGCAGCTTCCTAGCTAGCGACACCGGGGAGCTGTTTTTT. It codes for CASSFLASDTGELFF. The V call is TRBV5-1, the J call TRBJ2-2; tentative D call: TRBD2 (6 bases). The length of the CDR3 is 15 residues. V was cut by 2 bases and J by 3 bases, with 11 bases left in between. The germline CDR1 and CDR2 sequences are SGHRS and YFSETQ.

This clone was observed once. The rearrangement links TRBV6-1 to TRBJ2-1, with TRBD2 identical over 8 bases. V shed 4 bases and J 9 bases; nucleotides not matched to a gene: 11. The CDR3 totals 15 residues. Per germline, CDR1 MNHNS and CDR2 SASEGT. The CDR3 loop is CASSGPGGSGAEQFF. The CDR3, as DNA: TGTGCCAGCAGTGGTCCGGGGGGGAGCGGGGCTGAGCAGTTCTTC.

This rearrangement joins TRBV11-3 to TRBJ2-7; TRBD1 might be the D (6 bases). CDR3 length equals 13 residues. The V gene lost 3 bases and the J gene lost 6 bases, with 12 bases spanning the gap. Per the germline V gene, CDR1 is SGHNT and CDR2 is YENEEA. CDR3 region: CASSLQGNGEQYF. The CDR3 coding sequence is TGTGCCAGCAGCTTGCAGGGGAACGGCGAGCAGTACTTC.

CDR3 in amino acids: CASSVSAGGLSDTQYF. DNA for the CDR3: TGTGCCAGCAGTGTTTCAGCGGGGGGGCTCTCAGATACGCAGTATTTT. The chain combines TRBV6-1 with TRBJ2-3; 10 bases map to TRBD2. The CDR3 has 16 amino acids. V dropped 4 bases and J dropped 4; count of bases not matched to a gene: 8. The germline gives CDR1 MNHNS, CDR2 SASEGT.

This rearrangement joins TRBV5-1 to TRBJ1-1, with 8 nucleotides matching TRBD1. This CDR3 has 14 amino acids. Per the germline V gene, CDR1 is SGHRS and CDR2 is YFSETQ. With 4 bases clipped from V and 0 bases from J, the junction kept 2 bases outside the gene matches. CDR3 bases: TGCGCCAGCAGCCGGACAGGGATGAACACTGAAGCTTTCTTT. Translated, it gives CASSRTGMNTEAFF.

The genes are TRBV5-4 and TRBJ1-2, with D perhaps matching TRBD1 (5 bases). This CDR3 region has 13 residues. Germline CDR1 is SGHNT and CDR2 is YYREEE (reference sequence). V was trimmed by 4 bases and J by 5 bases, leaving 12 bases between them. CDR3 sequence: CASSQDNFYGYTF. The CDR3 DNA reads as TGTGCCAGCAGCCAGGACAATTTTTATGGCTACACCTTC.

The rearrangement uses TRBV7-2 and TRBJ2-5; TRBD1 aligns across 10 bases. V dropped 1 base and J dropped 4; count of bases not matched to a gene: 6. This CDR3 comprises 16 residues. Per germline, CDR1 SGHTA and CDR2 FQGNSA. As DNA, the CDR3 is TGTGCCAGCAGCTTAGAGCTGACAGGGGGCTTAGAGACCCAGTACTTC. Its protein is CASSLELTGGLETQYF.

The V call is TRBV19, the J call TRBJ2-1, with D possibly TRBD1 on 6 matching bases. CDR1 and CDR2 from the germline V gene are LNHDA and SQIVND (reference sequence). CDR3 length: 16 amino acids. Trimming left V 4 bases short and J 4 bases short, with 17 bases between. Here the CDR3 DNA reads TGTGCCAGTAGTAGTAGGGGGTTGGGGATTTACAATGAGCAGTTCTTC. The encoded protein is CASSSRGLGIYNEQFF.

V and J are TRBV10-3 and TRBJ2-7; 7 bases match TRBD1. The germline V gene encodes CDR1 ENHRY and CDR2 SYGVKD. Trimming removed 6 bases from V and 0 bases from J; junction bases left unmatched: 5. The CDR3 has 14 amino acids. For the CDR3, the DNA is TGTGCCATCAGCAATACAGGGGTCTCCTACGAGCAGTACTTC. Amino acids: CAISNTGVSYEQYF.

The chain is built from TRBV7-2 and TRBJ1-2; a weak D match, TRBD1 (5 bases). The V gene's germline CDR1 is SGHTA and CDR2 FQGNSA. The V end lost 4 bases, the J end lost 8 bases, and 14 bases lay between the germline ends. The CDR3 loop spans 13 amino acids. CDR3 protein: CASSSGGGGGYTF. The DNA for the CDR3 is TGTGCCAGCAGCTCGGGGGGGGGAGGCGGCTACACCTTC.

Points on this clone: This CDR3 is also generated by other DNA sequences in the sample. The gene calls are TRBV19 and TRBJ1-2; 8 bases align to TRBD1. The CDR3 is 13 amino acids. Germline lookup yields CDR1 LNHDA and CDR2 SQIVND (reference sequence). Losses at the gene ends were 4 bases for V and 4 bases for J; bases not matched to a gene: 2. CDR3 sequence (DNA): TGTGCCAGTAGTACAGGACAGGGCTATGGCTACACCTTC. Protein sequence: CASSTGQGYGYTF.

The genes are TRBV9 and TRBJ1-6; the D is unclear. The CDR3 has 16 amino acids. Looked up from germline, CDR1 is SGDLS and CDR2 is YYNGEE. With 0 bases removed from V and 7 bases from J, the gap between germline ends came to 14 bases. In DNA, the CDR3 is TGTGCCAGCAGCGTAGGGACCGGGGAGCCAAATTCACCCCTCCACTTT. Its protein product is CASSVGTGEPNSPLHF.

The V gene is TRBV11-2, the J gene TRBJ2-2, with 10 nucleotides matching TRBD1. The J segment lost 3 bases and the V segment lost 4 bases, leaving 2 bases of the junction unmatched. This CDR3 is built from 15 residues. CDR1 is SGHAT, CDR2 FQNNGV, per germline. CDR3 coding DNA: TGTGCCAGCAGCTCGGGACAGGGGCACACCGGGGAGCTGTTTTTT. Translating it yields CASSSGQGHTGELFF.

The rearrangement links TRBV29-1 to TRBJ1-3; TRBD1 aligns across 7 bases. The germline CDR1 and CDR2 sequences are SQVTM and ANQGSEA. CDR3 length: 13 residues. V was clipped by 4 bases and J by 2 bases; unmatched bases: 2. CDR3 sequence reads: CSVAQGAGNTIYF. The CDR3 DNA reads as TGCAGCGTTGCCCAGGGGGCTGGAAACACCATATATTTT.